These 9 T cell receptor beta chains came from one sample sequenced in a study of T-cell reconstitution after alpha-beta-depleted transplantation in children. Unique molecular identifiers were used to barcode this TCRbeta library. TCRdb reanalysed the PCR reads using MiXCR and keeps one entry per CDR3 protein. The data show about 980,000 distinct CDR3 sequences, under 30% seen once. The sample consisted of PBMCs, mostly from graft donor cells, taken 360 days after TCRalphabeta/CD19-depleted stem cell transplant. These receptors came from a boy under three years old who had a stem cell transplant for SCID, so the T cells may come from the graft donor.

A few counts support this clonotype. The gene calls are TRBV20-1 and TRBJ1-2; the D is unclear. CDR1 and CDR2 from the germline V gene are DFQATT and SNEGSKA (reference sequence). This CDR3 spans 13 amino acids. Trimming pared 2 bases from V and 7 bases from J, leaving 14 bases between. CDR3 protein: CSARLGDIGGYTF. CDR3 nucleotide sequence: TGCAGTGCTAGACTCGGCGATATTGGTGGCTACACCTTC.

This chain links TRBV18 with TRBJ2-7; 8 bases are shared with TRBD1. In germline, CDR1 is KGHSH, CDR2 LQKENI. The junction had 12 bases not matched to a gene; V was cut back by 0 bases and J by 2 bases. The CDR3 contains 18 residues. The DNA for the CDR3 is TGTGCCAGCTCACCACCGAAAGGGACAGGCGGAGGTACCTACGAGCAGTACTTC. It encodes CASSPPKGTGGGTYEQYF.

This clonotype was counted between two and nine times. J is TRBJ2-5 and V is TRBV24-1; D perhaps matches TRBD2 (5 bases). CDR3 length: 15 amino acids. Trimming left V 2 bases short and J 5 bases short, with 14 bases between. Germline CDR1 KGHDR, CDR2 SFDVKD. The CDR3 DNA sequence: TGTGCCACCAGTGATTCGACCCCGGAGGAGGAGACCCAGTACTTC. This sequence encodes CATSDSTPEEETQYF.

The chain carries TRBV5-5 and TRBJ1-4; a possible D gene is TRBD1 (6 bases). This CDR3 has 15 amino acids. Between the trimmed V and J ends, which lost 0 bases and 2 bases, there was a span of 8 bases. Germline V CDR1 and CDR2: SGHKS, YYEKEE (reference sequence). The CDR3 here is CASSLVTGTNEKLFF. The CDR3 nucleotides are TGTGCCAGCAGCTTGGTTACAGGGACTAATGAAAAACTGTTTTTT.

The chain combines TRBV3-1 with TRBJ2-1, with 9 nucleotides matching TRBD2. The CDR3 spans 12 residues. Trimming cost V 6 bases and J 12 bases; bases outside gene matches: 6. CDR1 is LGHDT, CDR2 YNNKEL, per germline (reference sequence). The CDR3 reads CASSLAGDRQFF. The CDR3 bases are TGTGCCAGCAGTTTAGCGGGGGATCGGCAGTTCTTC.

This clonotype has more than one count but fewer than ten. DNA for the CDR3: TGTGCCAGCAGCTTCACGACTAGCGGAGACACCGGGGAGCTGTTTTTT. It is translated as CASSFTTSGDTGELFF. V usage is TRBV5-5 and J usage is TRBJ2-2, with 9 bases aligning to TRBD2. The germline V gene encodes CDR1 SGHKS and CDR2 YYEKEE (reference sequence). The V segment lost 2 bases and the J segment 3 bases; nucleotides outside the gene matches: 5. CDR3 size: 16 residues.

This chain links TRBV12-3 or TRBV12-4 with TRBJ1-2, with 8 bases aligning to TRBD1. With V trimmed by 6 bases and J by 4 bases, 10 bases remained unmatched. There are 15 residues in the CDR3. CDR3 coding DNA: TGTGCCAGCAGGGGACAGGTGGGGGGTTCCTATGGCTACACCTTC. This sequence encodes CASRGQVGGSYGYTF.

The J gene is TRBJ2-5, the V gene TRBV12-3 or TRBV12-4; tentative D call: TRBD2 (6 bases). The CDR3 is made up of 15 amino acids. The V gene lost 2 bases and the J gene lost 4 bases, with 14 bases spanning the gap. The CDR3 reads CASSLPGGSIETQYF. In DNA, the CDR3 is TGTGCCAGCAGTTTACCCGGGGGATCGATAGAGACCCAGTACTTC.

The genes are TRBV14 and TRBJ2-7; tentative D call: TRBD2 (5 bases). Germline CDR1 and CDR2: SGHDN and FVKESK. Between the trimmed V and J ends, which lost 0 bases and 6 bases, there was a span of 9 bases. CDR3 length equals 13 residues. The CDR3 DNA sequence: TGTGCCAGCAGCCAAGATAATCGGGGCGAGCAGTACTTC. It codes for CASSQDNRGEQYF.